The T cell receptor beta chain described here comes from a study of cytomegalovirus exposure and HLA in healthy donors. Findings and caveats of the study: The study labeled fewer than 200 TCR beta chains cytomegalovirus-associated. 87-base-pair reads could not separate some V segments, including TRBV6-2 and TRBV6-3. As immune exposure information, only CMV serostatus was available.

Of note for this clone: What it binds is unknown.

The CDR3 sequence is 17 residues long. V was clipped by 2 bases and J by 4 bases; unmatched bases: 5. The PCR made use of 60 Vbeta and 13 Jbeta primers. The protocol was immunoSEQ multiplex PCR, while the TCRdb copy is restricted to in-frame clones and leaves out a portion. The sample consists of about 94,000 clones, about three quarters of them appearing once. The clonotype was recovered from a man aged 40-50 years in good health and CMV-seropositive. The sample taken for sequencing was PBMCs. The chain uses TRBV23-1 and TRBJ1-4; 12 nucleotides align to TRBD1. TRBV23-1 is assigned to the ORF class and has an uncertain function. The CDR3 DNA is TGCGCCAGCAGTCAAGGGACAGGGGGCGCAGTTAATGAAAAACTGTTTTTT. Encoded protein: CASSQGTGGAVNEKLFF.